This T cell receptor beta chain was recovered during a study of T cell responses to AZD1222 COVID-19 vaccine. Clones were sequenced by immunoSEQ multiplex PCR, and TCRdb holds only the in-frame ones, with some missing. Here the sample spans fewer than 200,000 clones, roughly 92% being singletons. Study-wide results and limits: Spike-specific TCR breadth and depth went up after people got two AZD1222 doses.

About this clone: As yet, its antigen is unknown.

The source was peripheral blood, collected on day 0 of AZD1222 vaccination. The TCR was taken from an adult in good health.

The CDR3 sequence is CASRGRGYTF. In DNA, the CDR3 is TGTGCCAGCCGGGGAAGGGGCTACACCTTC. The chain joins TRBV6-5 to TRBJ1-2; the D is unclear. The germline gives CDR1 MNHEY, CDR2 SVGAGI. This CDR3 has 10 amino acids. The V gene lost 8 bases and the J gene lost 8 bases, with 9 bases spanning the gap.